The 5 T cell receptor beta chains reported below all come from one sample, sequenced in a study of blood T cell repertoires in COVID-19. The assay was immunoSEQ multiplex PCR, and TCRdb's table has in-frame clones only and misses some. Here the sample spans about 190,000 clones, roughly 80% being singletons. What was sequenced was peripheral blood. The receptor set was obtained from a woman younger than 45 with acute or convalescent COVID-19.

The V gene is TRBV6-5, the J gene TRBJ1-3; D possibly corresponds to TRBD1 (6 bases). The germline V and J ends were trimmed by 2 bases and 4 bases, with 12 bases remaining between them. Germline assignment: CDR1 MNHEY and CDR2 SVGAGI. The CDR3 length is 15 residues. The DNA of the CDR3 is TGTGCCAGCAGTTACCAGGGGCAAGGAGGAAACACCATATATTTT. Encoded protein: CASSYQGQGGNTIYF.

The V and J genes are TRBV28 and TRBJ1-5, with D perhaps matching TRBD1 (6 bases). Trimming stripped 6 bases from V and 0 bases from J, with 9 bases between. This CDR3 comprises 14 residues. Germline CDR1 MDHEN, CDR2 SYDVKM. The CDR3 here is CASRLTGSNQPQHF. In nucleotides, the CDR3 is TGTGCCAGCAGACTGACAGGTAGCAATCAGCCCCAGCATTTT.

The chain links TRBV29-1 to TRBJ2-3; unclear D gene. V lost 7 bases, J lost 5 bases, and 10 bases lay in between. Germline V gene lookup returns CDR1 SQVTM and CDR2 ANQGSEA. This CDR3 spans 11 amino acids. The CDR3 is CSAGFVDTQYF. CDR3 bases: TGCAGCGCCGGTTTTGTAGATACGCAGTATTTT.

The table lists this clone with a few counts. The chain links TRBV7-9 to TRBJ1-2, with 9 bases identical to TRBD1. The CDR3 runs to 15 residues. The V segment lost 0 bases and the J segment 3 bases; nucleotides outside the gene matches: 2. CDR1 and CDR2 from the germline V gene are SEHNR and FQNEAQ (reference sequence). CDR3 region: CASSLADRGDYGYTF. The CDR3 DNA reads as TGTGCCAGCAGCTTAGCGGACAGGGGCGACTATGGCTACACCTTC.

This CDR3 reads CATSDQSRLAGGQETQYF. CDR3 nucleotide sequence: TGTGCCACCAGTGACCAATCCCGACTAGCGGGGGGCCAAGAGACCCAGTACTTC. The rearrangement joins TRBV24-1 to TRBJ2-5; 13 bases align to TRBD2. Per the germline V gene, CDR1 is KGHDR and CDR2 is SFDVKD. CDR3 length equals 18 residues. J lost 1 base, V lost 4 bases, and 8 bases had no gene match.